This entry lists 5 T cell receptor beta chains sequenced from one sample in a study of identical twins. TCRdb re-analysed the 5' RACE reads in MiXCR, keeping a single row per CDR3 protein. Among 1.5 million to 2 million distinct CDR3 sequences, about 32% were seen once, and the ten largest hold approximately 0.29%. The source material was cord blood. The receptors here all came from a newborn girl in good health.

This clonotype occurred once. The chain combines TRBV9 with TRBJ2-1; D may be TRBD2 (6 bases). The CDR3 covers 15 residues. Germline V gives CDR1 SGDLS, CDR2 YYNGEE. The V and J ends lost 0 bases and 13 bases respectively, with 20 bases between them. CDR3 sequence: CASSVAWEARETQFF. CDR3 sequence (DNA): TGTGCCAGCAGCGTAGCGTGGGAGGCGAGAGAGACCCAGTTCTTC. The variable domain in full, with the rest retrieved from reference TRBV9 and TRBJ2-1, is DSGVTQTPKHLITATGQRVTLRCSPRSGDLSVYWYQQSLDQGLQFLIQYYNGEERAKGNILERFSAQQFPDLHSELNLSSLELGDSALYFCASSVAWEARETQFFGPGTRLTVL.

The chain joins TRBV4-3 to TRBJ1-1; 8 nucleotides agree with TRBD1. The germline gives CDR1 LGHNA, CDR2 YSLEER. V lost 0 bases, J lost 5 bases, and 2 bases stayed unmatched. CDR3 length equals 14 residues. The CDR3 nucleotides are TGCGCCAGCAGCCAAGATAGGGACAGGACTGAAGCTTTCTTT. It translates to CASSQDRDRTEAFF.

Comments on this clonotype: A much larger clone differs from this one at a single base, so this may be a read error. V gene TRBV29-1 combines with J gene TRBJ1-2; D is possibly TRBD1 (6 bases). Trimming removed 6 bases from V and 5 bases from J, with 16 bases in between. This CDR3 spans 13 amino acids. Germline V gene sequence: CDR1 SQVTM, CDR2 ANQGSEA. The CDR3: CSVAEGGVYGYTF. The CDR3 DNA is TGCAGCGTCGCGGAGGGGGGGGTTTATGGCTACACCTTC.

The table lists this clonotype with a few counts. The chain carries TRBV11-2 and TRBJ2-7; D might be TRBD2 (5 bases). The CDR3 is made up of 14 amino acids. Trimming pared 5 bases from V and 6 bases from J, leaving 17 bases between. Germline V CDR1 and CDR2: SGHAT, FQNNGV. The DNA for the CDR3 is TGTGCCAGCAGCCGGCCGGGGAAAGGTGGCGAGCAGTACTTC. It yields the protein CASSRPGKGGEQYF.

Comments on this clonotype: Its ends do not fully match the called genes, so a read error is possible. V gene TRBV7-7 combines with J gene TRBJ2-2; perhaps TRBD2 as D (5 bases). The V gene's germline CDR1 is SSHAT and CDR2 FNYEAQ (reference sequence). The CDR3 runs 14 residues. This chain's CDR3 is CASSFTTSGGELFF. Here the CDR3 DNA reads TGTGCTAGCAGCTTTACCACTAGTGGCGGGGAGCTGTTTTTT.